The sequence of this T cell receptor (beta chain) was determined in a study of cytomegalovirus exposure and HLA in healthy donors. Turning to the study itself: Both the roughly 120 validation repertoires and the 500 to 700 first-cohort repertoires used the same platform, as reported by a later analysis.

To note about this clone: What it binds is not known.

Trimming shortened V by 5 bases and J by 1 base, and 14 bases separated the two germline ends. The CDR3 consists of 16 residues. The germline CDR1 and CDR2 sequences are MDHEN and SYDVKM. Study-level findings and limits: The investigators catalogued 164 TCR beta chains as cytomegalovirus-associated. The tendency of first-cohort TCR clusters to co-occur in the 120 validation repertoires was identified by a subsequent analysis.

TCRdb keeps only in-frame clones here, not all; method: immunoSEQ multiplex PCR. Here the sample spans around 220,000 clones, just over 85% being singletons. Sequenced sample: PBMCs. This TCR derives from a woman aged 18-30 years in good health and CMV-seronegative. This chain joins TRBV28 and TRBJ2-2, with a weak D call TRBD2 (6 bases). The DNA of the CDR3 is TGTGCCAGCAGTCAAATAGCGGAAAAGAACACCGGGGAGCTGTTTTTT. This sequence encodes CASSQIAEKNTGELFF.